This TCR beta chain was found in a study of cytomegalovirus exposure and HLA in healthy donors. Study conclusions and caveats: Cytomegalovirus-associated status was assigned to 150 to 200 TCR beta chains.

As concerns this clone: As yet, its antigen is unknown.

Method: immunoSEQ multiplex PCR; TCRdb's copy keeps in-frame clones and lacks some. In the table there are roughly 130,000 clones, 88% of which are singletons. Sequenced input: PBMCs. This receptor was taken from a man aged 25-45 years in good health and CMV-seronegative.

Here the CDR3 reads CASSLTPTGNNEQFF. CDR3 in DNA: TGCGCCAGCAGCTTGACCCCGACAGGAAACAATGAGCAGTTCTTC. The chain carries TRBV5-1 and TRBJ2-1; D possibly corresponds to TRBD1 (6 bases). The CDR3 sequence is 15 residues long. V shed 1 base and J shed 5 bases, with 13 bases lying between them. Germline V gene data show CDR1 as SGHRS and CDR2 as YFSETQ.